The 10 T cell receptor beta chains presented below share a single source sample, sequenced in a study of beta chain features in type 1 diabetes (dated by TCRdb to the late 2010s). General study outcomes and caveats: In all four CD4+ subsets, TCRB CDR3 length was moderately but significantly shorter in type 1 diabetes patients.

These receptors have no identified antigens. Receptor libraries were prepared by the immunoSEQ multiplex PCR assay. The High Capacity cDNA Reverse Transcription Kit was used to reverse transcribe all of the isolated RNA, meaning that expressed TCRB transcripts were what got sequenced. The table comes from immuneACCESS by way of TCRdb, which keeps in-frame sequences with V and J called. Part of the clones is missing from these tables; in studies checked, under half for an unresolved V gene and the rest for unknown reasons. Across this sample there are about 370,000 clones, with 8.5% to 10% seen only once. The biggest ten clones account for about 0.64% of the sample. The specimen sequenced was central memory CD4+ T cells from blood. The source is a man aged 30-40 years with type 1 diabetes.

In its sample, this clone was seen many times. In nucleotides, the CDR3 is TGTGCCAGCAGGAGCCGGGACAGAGAGACCCAGTACTTC. Translating gives CASRSRDRETQYF. The chain uses TRBV7-9 and TRBJ2-5, with 7 bases matching TRBD1. Germline CDR1 and CDR2: SEHNR and FQNEAQ (reference sequence). The CDR3 sequence is 13 residues long. With 6 bases clipped from V and 4 bases from J, the junction kept 5 bases outside the gene matches. Full variable domain (outside the CDR3, taken from reference TRBV7-9 and TRBJ2-5): DTGVSQNPRHKITKRGQNVTFRCDPISEHNRLYWYRQTLGQGPEFLTYFQNEAQLEKSRLLSDRFSAERPKGSFSTLEIQRTEQGDSAMYLCASRSRDRETQYFGPGTRLLVL.

This clone was found a few times. The J gene is TRBJ2-7, the V gene TRBV28; D gene ambiguous. The CDR3 consists of 15 residues. Germline V gene sequence: CDR1 MDHEN, CDR2 SYDVKM. The V and J ends lost 6 bases and 2 bases respectively, with 17 bases between them. The CDR3 loop is CASSYIHGPTYEQYF. The CDR3 DNA is TGTGCCAGCAGCTACATCCACGGACCGACCTACGAGCAGTACTTC. The whole variable domain, filled in from reference TRBV28 and TRBJ2-7, reads DVKVTQSSRYLVKRTGEKVFLECVQDMDHENMFWYRQDPGLGLRLIYFSYDVKMKEKGDIPEGYSVSREKKERFSLILESASTNQTSMYLCASSYIHGPTYEQYFGPGTRLTVT.

This clone was counted at least ten times. V usage is TRBV9 and J usage is TRBJ2-2; the D gene is possibly TRBD2 (7 bases). The germline V and J ends were trimmed by 0 bases and 2 bases, with 11 bases remaining between them. This CDR3 is built from 16 residues. In germline, CDR1 is SGDLS, CDR2 YYNGEE. The CDR3, as DNA: TGTGCCAGCAGCGTAGCTCGGGGGGCAAACACCGGGGAGCTGTTTTTT. Amino acid sequence: CASSVARGANTGELFF.

The genes are TRBV10-1 and TRBJ1-1; 9 nucleotides align to TRBD1. Trimming took 6 bases from V and 5 from J; bases not matched to a gene: 4. CDR3 size: 13 residues. The germline gives CDR1 WNHNN, CDR2 SYGVQD (reference sequence). CDR3 nucleotide sequence: TGCGCCAGCAGCGACAGGGGGTTGACTGAAGCTTTCTTT. This encodes CASSDRGLTEAFF.

This clone was found a few times. The V and J genes are TRBV5-1 and TRBJ1-4, with no clear D. Germline V gene sequence: CDR1 SGHRS, CDR2 YFSETQ. Trimming removed 4 bases from V and 3 bases from J, with 13 bases in between. This CDR3 has 15 residues. The CDR3 region has the DNA TGCGCCAGCAGCACCGACACTGGGGCTAATGAAAAACTGTTTTTT. As protein: CASSTDTGANEKLFF.

This clone was seen a handful of times. The chain uses TRBV6-6 and TRBJ2-1; D gene unclear. Germline-derived CDR1 and CDR2 are MNHNY and SVGAGI (reference sequence). This CDR3 comprises 14 residues. V lost 5 bases to trimming and J lost 4 bases, with 12 bases between them. CDR3 loop: CASSDATLYNEQFF. CDR3 in DNA: TGTGCCAGCAGTGACGCTACTCTTTACAATGAGCAGTTCTTC.

This clone was detected a few times. The rearrangement joins TRBV6-6 to TRBJ2-3; possibly TRBD2 for D (6 bases). Trimming took 8 bases from V and 1 from J, leaving 13 bases between them. Per germline, CDR1 MNHNY and CDR2 SVGAGI (reference sequence). The CDR3 spans 14 residues. CDR3 coding DNA: TGTGCCAGCGGGGGGTTGGGACGCACAGATACGCAGTATTTT. It encodes CASGGLGRTDTQYF.

This clone has just a few counts. The chain has TRBV4-1 and TRBJ2-7, with 14 nucleotides matching TRBD2. Trimming removed 1 base from V and 6 bases from J; junction bases left unmatched: 5. The CDR3 covers 16 residues. The germline gives CDR1 MGHRA, CDR2 YSYEKL. In DNA form, the CDR3 reads TGCGCCAGCAGCCAAGTGGGACTAGCGGGAGAAGGCGAGCAGTACTTC. Translation: CASSQVGLAGEGEQYF.

Ten or more counts support this clone. CDR3 DNA: TGTGCCAGCAGCTTAGACGGGTTCTACGAGCAGTACTTC. Translation: CASSLDGFYEQYF. The J gene is TRBJ2-7, the V gene TRBV13; no clear D gene. The V and J ends lost 1 base and 3 bases respectively, with 7 bases between them. The germline V gene encodes CDR1 PRHDT and CDR2 FYEKMQ (reference sequence). The CDR3 contains 13 residues.

The gene calls are TRBV7-2 and TRBJ2-7; the D gene could be TRBD1 or TRBD2 (5 bases each). CDR3 size: 14 residues. V was clipped by 5 bases and J by 1 base, with 12 bases between them. Germline values: CDR1 SGHTA, CDR2 FQGNSA. DNA of the CDR3: TGTGCCAGCAGCCATGGGACGGCATCCTACGAGCAGTACTTC. Encoded protein: CASSHGTASYEQYF.